This T cell receptor beta chain was identified during a study of T cell responses to AZD1222 COVID-19 vaccine. General study points: The donors showed a predominance of white British ancestry and of females, with possible underestimation of clonal diversity. Spike-specific TCR repertoires showed rising breadth and depth after two AZD1222 doses. The CD4 TCRs associated with vaccination extended across spike and predominated at 160-218 and 743-854. Per reports, nearly half of all spike-specific TCRs target regions that are unmutated in variants.

The CDR3 covers 17 residues. CDR1 and CDR2 (germline): MDHEN, SYDVKM. J lost 8 bases, V lost 5 bases, and 18 bases had no gene match. The method was immunoSEQ multiplex PCR; TCRdb's version includes in-frame clones alone and lacks a portion of them. The data hold over 110,000 clones, with around nine tenths observed a single time. In regard to this clone: Antigen specificity is unknown.

This TCR was sampled from an adult who received the AZD1222 COVID-19 vaccine. This chain connects TRBV28 to TRBJ1-2, with 9 bases fitting TRBD1. Specimen: peripheral blood, collected 28 days after the second AZD1222 dose. The CDR3 DNA reads TGTGCCAGCAGTCCCCCGGGACAGGGCTCCGGAGGGAAAGGCTACACCTTC. Its protein product is CASSPPGQGSGGKGYTF.